This T cell receptor beta chain was recovered during a study of shared clonotypes between healthy human individuals. Clones were sequenced by immunoSEQ multiplex PCR, and TCRdb holds only the in-frame ones, with some missing. The sample carries some 2.4 million clones, approximately 93% recorded once. This clone was counted a single time. The sequencing sample was made of naive CD4+ T cells from PBMCs. Stated subset: CD45RA+ positively selected. This receptor was obtained from a man between 18 and 35 years old in good health. Some clones in this sample may be carry-over from other donors' samples.

The CDR3 DNA reads TGTGCCAGCAGTTACGGCCGGGAGCAGTACTTC. It translates to CASSYGREQYF. The genes are TRBV6-6 and TRBJ2-7; D remains ambiguous. CDR3 length: 11 amino acids. Germline lookup yields CDR1 MNHNY and CDR2 SVGAGI (reference sequence). The germline V and J ends were trimmed by 2 bases and 7 bases, with 6 bases remaining between them.